This TCR beta chain was recorded in a study of T cells in Graves' hyperthyroidism and ophthalmopathy. Amplified regions were TCR beta CDR3 sequences from RNA transcripts. RT-PCR in the first round (using the HTBI primer set) targeted the TCR CDR3. TCRdb used MiXCR to reprocess the multiplex PCR reads, holding one entry per CDR3 protein. The data show around 620,000 distinct CDR3 sequences, about a sixth seen once. This clonotype occurred many times. The CDR3 has 14 residues. From germline, CDR1 is SEHNR and CDR2 FQNEAQ (reference sequence). Deletions cut 5 bases from V and 2 bases from J, with 9 bases between. The study enrolled patients aged 18 to 65 with newly diagnosed hyperthyroidism of under 2 months' duration.

The sequence was obtained from a young woman with Graves' hyperthyroidism. Material: blood. The chain is built from TRBV7-9 and TRBJ1-4; D unresolved. CDR3 amino acids: CASSPGTTNEKLFF. CDR3 bases: TGTGCCAGCAGCCCAGGAACCACTAATGAAAAACTGTTTTTT.